What follows are 30 T cell receptor beta chains derived from one specimen sequenced in a study of early T cells in non-severe SARS-CoV-2 infection. One entry per CDR3 protein results from TCRdb running MiXCR on the 5' RACE reads. The sample lists about 64,000 distinct CDR3 sequences; approximately 14% were seen once. The material sequenced was whole blood. These receptors came from an adult who was a healthcare worker with PCR-confirmed SARS-CoV-2 infection or an uninfected control (not recorded which).

This clonotype is labeled as medium-sized. The chain combines TRBV20-1 with TRBJ2-2; 8 positions agree with TRBD1. CDR3 size: 15 residues. Germline lookup yields CDR1 DFQATT and CDR2 SNEGSKA (reference sequence). V lost 0 bases, J lost 3 bases, and 3 bases stayed unmatched. CDR3 nucleotide sequence: TGCAGTGCTAGAGATCTACAGGGGGACACCGGGGAGCTGTTTTTT. Encoded protein: CSARDLQGDTGELFF.

This rearrangement joins TRBV12-3 or TRBV12-4 to TRBJ1-1, with a weak D call TRBD1 (6 bases). V was pared by 7 bases and J by 7 bases, with 19 bases between. The CDR3 sequence is 14 residues long. The CDR3 DNA is TGTGCCAGCACCTCCGACAGGCCCCCCCTTGAAGCTTTCTTT. This translates into CASTSDRPPLEAFF.

The rearrangement links TRBV7-9 to TRBJ2-7; TRBD1 agrees at 9 bases. This CDR3 comprises 13 residues. Trimming removed 5 bases from V and 4 bases from J; junction bases left unmatched: 3. CDR1 is SEHNR and CDR2 is FQNEAQ in the germline V gene (reference sequence). CDR3 sequence reads: CASSPGTGYEQYF. The CDR3 nucleotides are TGTGCCAGCAGCCCCGGGACAGGGTACGAGCAGTACTTC.

J is TRBJ1-6 and V is TRBV9; D is undetermined. Looked up from germline, CDR1 is SGDLS and CDR2 is YYNGEE. Trimming left V 1 base short and J 5 bases short, with 7 bases between. CDR3 size: 14 residues. In nucleotides, the CDR3 is TGTGCCAGCAGCGTAAAGGGAAATAATTCACCCCTCCACTTT. Translated, it gives CASSVKGNNSPLHF.

This clonotype was counted many times. This chain links TRBV7-2 with TRBJ2-5; D is perhaps TRBD2 (6 bases). From germline, CDR1 is SGHTA and CDR2 FQGNSA. Trimming removed 5 bases at V and 2 bases at J, with 12 bases between. The CDR3 is made up of 14 amino acids. The CDR3 bases are TGTGCCAGCAGCCCGGAGGGACTTCAAGAGACCCAGTACTTC. Translated: CASSPEGLQETQYF.

In its sample, this clonotype was seen a few times. This chain uses TRBV10-3 with TRBJ2-5; D perhaps matches TRBD1 (5 bases). In germline, CDR1 is ENHRY, CDR2 SYGVKD. The CDR3 sequence is 16 residues long. The ends were cut back, 0 bases at V and 2 bases at J, with 13 bases in the middle. CDR3 amino acids: CAISESAAGPQETQYF. The DNA of the CDR3 is TGTGCCATCAGTGAGTCCGCGGCAGGGCCTCAAGAGACCCAGTACTTC.

This clonotype was seen many times. This rearrangement joins TRBV6-2 or TRBV6-3 to TRBJ2-5; D is perhaps TRBD1 or TRBD2 (5 bases each). This CDR3 has 16 amino acids. The germline V gene has CDR1 MNHEY and CDR2 SVGEGT. V lost 7 bases, J lost 2 bases, and 20 bases lay in between. The CDR3 reads CASNYPGRLVQETQYF. The CDR3 DNA reads as TGTGCCAGCAACTACCCGGGACGCCTAGTTCAAGAGACCCAGTACTTC.

The rearrangement joins TRBV10-1 to TRBJ2-6, with 9 nucleotides matching TRBD2. Germline CDR1 is WNHNN and CDR2 is SYGVQD (reference sequence). The CDR3 has 16 residues. The V gene end was trimmed by 3 bases and the J gene end by 2 bases; junction bases not matched to a gene: 2. The CDR3 region has the DNA TGCGCCAGCAGTGATAGCGGGGGAACTGGGGCCAACGTCCTGACTTTC. Translation gives CASSDSGGTGANVLTF.

At least ten counts were recorded for this clonotype. The chain links TRBV10-3 to TRBJ2-6; D is uncertain. This CDR3 has 17 residues. The V gene lost 0 bases and the J gene lost 1 base, with 10 bases spanning the gap. Germline CDR1 and CDR2: ENHRY and SYGVKD. The CDR3 loop reads CAISESAGISGANVLTF. The CDR3 DNA reads TGTGCCATCAGTGAGTCGGCCGGAATATCTGGGGCCAACGTCCTGACTTTC.

Many counts were recorded for this clonotype. The CDR3: CASSPQGDYTEAFF. DNA of the CDR3: TGTGCCAGCAGTCCGCAGGGGGATTACACTGAAGCTTTCTTT. This chain joins TRBV6-5 and TRBJ1-1, with 7 bases lining up with TRBD1. Germline V CDR1 and CDR2: MNHEY, SVGAGI. CDR3 length: 14 amino acids. V lost 5 bases and J lost 3; bases outside the gene matches: 6.

This clonotype has only a few counts. This sequence joins TRBV13 and TRBJ1-3, with D perhaps TRBD1 (6 bases). Between the trimmed V and J ends, which lost 6 bases and 0 bases, there was a span of 15 bases. Germline CDR1 PRHDT, CDR2 FYEKMQ (reference sequence). This CDR3 has 16 residues. The CDR3 loop is CASREQGLISGNTIYF. The CDR3, as DNA: TGTGCCAGCAGGGAACAGGGTCTCATCTCTGGAAACACCATATATTTT.

This clonotype has ten or more counts. This chain uses TRBV9 with TRBJ2-1; D gene unclear. V was clipped by 2 bases and J by 6 bases, with 9 bases between them. The CDR3 sequence is 13 residues long. Per germline, CDR1 SGDLS and CDR2 YYNGEE. The CDR3 bases are TGTGCCAGCAGCGTTTCGCCTACCAATGAGCAGTTCTTC. Residues: CASSVSPTNEQFF.

This clonotype was seen more than once but under ten times. This chain connects TRBV5-5 to TRBJ2-7; the D is unclear. This CDR3 region has 14 residues. Germline CDR1 SGHKS, CDR2 YYEKEE (reference sequence). The V end was cut by 1 base, the J end by 0 bases, with 8 bases between. The CDR3 nucleotides read TGTGCCAGCAGCTTGAGTACAAACTCCTACGAGCAGTACTTC. Its translation: CASSLSTNSYEQYF.

This clonotype showed up many times. The chain recombines TRBV7-8 with TRBJ1-2; 11 bases fit TRBD1. V was pared by 1 base and J by 7 bases, with 5 bases of the junction left unmatched. Germline CDR1 and CDR2: SGHVS and FQNEAQ. This CDR3 contains 15 residues. The CDR3 is CASSLEDRGQIGYTF. The CDR3 DNA is TGTGCCAGCAGCTTAGAGGACAGGGGGCAGATTGGCTACACCTTC.

This sequence joins TRBV5-4 and TRBJ1-1, with D tentatively TRBD1 (6 bases). The CDR3 length is 13 residues. V was trimmed by 1 base and J by 5 bases, leaving 9 bases between them. Germline-derived CDR1 and CDR2 are SGHNT and YYREEE (reference sequence). Here the CDR3 reads CASSLPQGTEAFF. CDR3 bases: TGTGCCAGCAGCTTGCCACAGGGAACTGAAGCTTTCTTT.

This clonotype was counted between two and nine times. The V call is TRBV27, the J call TRBJ2-4, with 7 bases matching TRBD2. CDR1 and CDR2 from the germline V gene are MNHEY and SMNVEV (reference sequence). This CDR3 region has 18 residues. Unmatched junction bases numbered 17, after V lost 4 bases and J lost 5 bases. CDR3 protein: CASSSGGGGHPGENIQYF. The CDR3 DNA is TGTGCCAGCAGTTCGGGCGGGGGAGGCCACCCCGGCGAAAACATTCAGTACTTC.

The chain combines TRBV6-5 with TRBJ2-5, with D perhaps TRBD1 (5 bases). CDR3 length equals 13 residues. V lost 6 bases to trimming and J lost 3 bases, with 11 bases between them. Per germline, CDR1 MNHEY and CDR2 SVGAGI. CDR3 in amino acids: CASSPDREETQYF. In DNA, the CDR3 is TGTGCCAGCAGCCCCGACAGAGAAGAGACCCAGTACTTC.

The V call is TRBV7-6, the J call TRBJ2-1; no clear D gene. Germline CDR1 reads SGHVS; CDR2 reads FNYEAQ. V was shortened by 4 bases and J by 0 bases, with 7 bases between the two germline ends. The CDR3 extends over 14 amino acids. This chain's CDR3 is CASSSTASYNEQFF. The CDR3 region has the DNA TGTGCCAGCAGCTCGACTGCCTCCTACAATGAGCAGTTCTTC. The full variable domain, with the rest looked up from reference TRBV7-6 and TRBJ2-1, is GAGVSQSPRYKVTKRGQDVALRCDPISGHVSLYWYRQALGQGPEFLTYFNYEAQQDKSGLPNDRFSAERPEGSISTLTIQRTEQRDSAMYRCASSSTASYNEQFFGPGTRLTVL.

The V call is TRBV4-3, the J call TRBJ1-2, with D tentatively TRBD1 (5 bases). CDR3 length: 16 amino acids. CDR1 LGHNA and CDR2 YSLEER come from the germline V gene. Trimming shortened V by 0 bases and J by 8 bases, and 19 bases separated the two germline ends. This CDR3 reads CASSQDSVGRGNGYTF. The DNA for the CDR3 is TGCGCCAGCAGCCAAGATTCTGTGGGGCGAGGGAACGGCTACACCTTC.

This clonotype has at least ten counts. The rearrangement uses TRBV7-3 and TRBJ2-7; 10 bases line up with TRBD1. CDR3 length equals 14 residues. After removal of 5 bases from V and 2 bases from J, the junction contained 3 bases not matched to a gene. Germline V lookup: CDR1 SGHTA, CDR2 FQGTGA. CDR3 amino acids: CASSAGQGPYEQYF. CDR3 in DNA: TGTGCCAGCAGCGCGGGACAGGGGCCCTACGAGCAGTACTTC.

The V gene is TRBV13, the J gene TRBJ2-7, with 10 bases matching TRBD1. Trimming took 4 bases from V and 3 from J; bases not matched to a gene: 6. This CDR3 contains 15 residues. The germline V gene has CDR1 PRHDT and CDR2 FYEKMQ (reference sequence). CDR3 sequence reads: CASSWPGTGDYEQYF. CDR3 DNA sequence: TGTGCCAGCAGCTGGCCGGGGACAGGGGACTACGAGCAGTACTTC.

There are many counts of this clonotype. The chain couples TRBV6-5 to TRBJ2-5; TRBD1 agrees at 8 bases. Germline loops: CDR1 MNHEY, CDR2 SVGAGI. V was pared by 5 bases and J by 4 bases, with 9 bases of the junction left unmatched. The CDR3 is made up of 15 amino acids. The CDR3 loop reads CASSPFKGQGETQYF. The CDR3 DNA follows: TGTGCCAGCAGTCCTTTTAAAGGACAGGGAGAGACCCAGTACTTC.

The rearrangement joins TRBV12-3 or TRBV12-4 to TRBJ2-7; D ambiguous. V gave up 3 bases and J gave up 7 bases, with 10 bases separating them. The CDR3 has 12 residues. In nucleotides, the CDR3 is TGTGCCAGCAGTTTCTCCCCGCAGGAGCAGTACTTC. Translated, it gives CASSFSPQEQYF.

The chain uses TRBV6-6 and TRBJ1-2; 10 nucleotides line up with TRBD1. The germline CDR1 and CDR2 sequences are MNHNY and SVGAGI (reference sequence). Germline trimming cut 3 bases from V and 5 bases from J; bases unmatched to any gene: 6. This CDR3 is 15 amino acids long. The chain's CDR3 is CASSYSGQGSYGYTF. CDR3 DNA: TGTGCCAGCAGTTATTCGGGACAGGGGAGTTATGGCTACACCTTC.

This chain uses TRBV20-1 with TRBJ2-7; TRBD1 aligns across 7 bases. V lost 3 bases, J lost 3 bases, and 17 bases stayed unmatched. Germline V gene data show CDR1 as DFQATT and CDR2 as SNEGSKA (reference sequence). This CDR3 spans 17 amino acids. The CDR3 nucleotides read TGCAGTGCTAGGGCCTTACGGCACCGGGACAGAGGCTACGAGCAGTACTTC. Translation: CSARALRHRDRGYEQYF.

This clonotype was counted a few times. The rearrangement uses TRBV27 and TRBJ1-6; weak D call: TRBD1 (5 bases). Looked up from germline, CDR1 is MNHEY and CDR2 is SMNVEV (reference sequence). Deletions cut 6 bases from V and 7 bases from J, with 16 bases between. The CDR3 is 15 amino acids. DNA of the CDR3: TGTGCCAGCAGGCTTTACCCAGGGTGGAATTCACCCCTCCACTTT. Protein: CASRLYPGWNSPLHF.

CDR3 residues: CSARQPEGAQYF. CDR3 sequence (DNA): TGCAGTGCTAGACAGCCCGAGGGGGCGCAGTATTTT. V and J are TRBV20-1 and TRBJ2-3, with a possible D match to TRBD1 (6 bases). V was clipped by 2 bases and J by 10 bases, with 13 bases between them. The CDR3 sequence is 12 residues long. Germline V lookup: CDR1 DFQATT, CDR2 SNEGSKA (reference sequence).

This clonotype came up a few times. The J gene is TRBJ1-2, the V gene TRBV5-1; D gene ambiguous. The V and J ends lost 3 bases and 3 bases respectively, with 18 bases between them. The germline gives CDR1 SGHRS, CDR2 YFSETQ. This CDR3 is 16 amino acids long. The CDR3 here is CASSSSPGRSDYGYTF. The DNA of the CDR3 is TGCGCCAGCAGCTCCTCTCCTGGCAGGAGTGACTATGGCTACACCTTC.

Many counts were recorded for this clonotype. This sequence joins TRBV5-6 and TRBJ1-1; D unclear. V shed 0 bases and J shed 7 bases, with 7 bases lying between them. Germline V gene data show CDR1 as SGHDT and CDR2 as YYEEEE. This CDR3 contains 12 residues. As DNA, the CDR3 is TGTGCCAGCAGCTTGGGGCAGCTTGAAGCTTTCTTT. This encodes CASSLGQLEAFF.

By its share, this clonotype is medium-sized. The V gene is TRBV11-2, the J gene TRBJ1-5; D gene unclear. Germline CDR1 and CDR2: SGHAT and FQNNGV. The CDR3 is 15 amino acids. Trimming pared 5 bases from V and 5 bases from J, leaving 16 bases between. The CDR3 reads CASSLEWSADQPQHF. Written as DNA, the CDR3 is TGTGCCAGCAGCCTGGAATGGTCCGCCGATCAGCCCCAGCATTTT.